The next 17 T cell receptor beta chains were all read from a single sample in a study of monozygotic twins with inflammatory bowel disease. TCRdb re-called the 5' RACE reads; every CDR3 protein appears as one record, without DNA. This sample's table has approximately 330,000 distinct CDR3 sequences. The sequenced sample was blood. The source of these receptors is a human donor with ulcerative colitis or Crohn's disease, or a healthy co-twin of an affected twin (not recorded which).

This sequence joins TRBV20-1 and TRBJ2-1; the D call from TCRdb, TRBD2, cannot be confirmed without DNA. Germline CDR1 is DFQATT and CDR2 is SNEGSKA (reference sequence). The CDR3 runs to 17 residues. CDR3: CSAPGTSGVESYNEQFF.

CDR3 sequence reads: CASSQDSDENTEAFF. This chain connects TRBV4-3 to TRBJ1-1. Germline CDR1 is LGHNA and CDR2 is YSLEER. This CDR3 is 15 amino acids long.

The J gene is TRBJ2-7, the V gene TRBV12-3 or TRBV12-4; the D call from TCRdb, TRBD1, cannot be confirmed without DNA. This CDR3 comprises 15 residues. CDR3: CASSLEPGGSYEQYF.

This chain joins TRBV4-2 and TRBJ2-2. Germline V gene sequence: CDR1 LGHNA, CDR2 YNFKEQ. CDR3 size: 15 residues. The CDR3 loop is CASSQDRSNTGELFF.

The V and J genes are TRBV30 and TRBJ2-1; the TCRdb D gene call, TRBD1, has no DNA to confirm it. CDR3 length: 12 residues. The germline gives CDR1 GTSNPN, CDR2 SVGIG (reference sequence). CDR3 in amino acids: CAWSAGNNEQFF.

The chain is built from TRBV4-2 and TRBJ2-3; TCRdb indicates TRBD2, and absent DNA this call remains unverified. Germline V gives CDR1 LGHNA, CDR2 YNFKEQ. The CDR3 is made up of 20 amino acids. The CDR3 is CASSQGVRSSGGPWTDTQYF.

This sequence joins TRBV20-1 and TRBJ1-2; lacking DNA, the TRBD1 call made by TCRdb goes unchecked. CDR3 size: 17 residues. In germline, CDR1 is DFQATT, CDR2 SNEGSKA (reference sequence). The CDR3 sequence is CSAPRAGQTTSNYGYTF.

The chain recombines TRBV20-1 with TRBJ2-1; lacking DNA, the TRBD2 call made by TCRdb goes unchecked. Germline V lookup: CDR1 DFQATT, CDR2 SNEGSKA (reference sequence). This CDR3 is built from 15 residues. The CDR3 sequence is CSARSAGTSNNEQFF.

The J gene is TRBJ2-3, the V gene TRBV12-3 or TRBV12-4; TCRdb returns TRBD2, unconfirmable since there is no DNA. CDR3 length: 15 residues. CDR3 region: CASSRTSGSTDTQYF.

The chain combines TRBV28 with TRBJ2-1; the TCRdb call, TRBD1, lacks DNA for checking. Germline CDR1 MDHEN, CDR2 SYDVKM. The CDR3 runs to 16 residues. This CDR3 is CASSLPGQGIYNEQFF.

J is TRBJ2-5 and V is TRBV7-9; TCRdb reports TRBD1, a call that lacks DNA to check it against. The CDR3 spans 12 residues. The germline CDR1 and CDR2 sequences are SEHNR and FQNEAQ (reference sequence). The CDR3 is CASDGASRTQYF.

This chain connects TRBV11-1 to TRBJ1-1; the D gene TCRdb calls, TRBD1, cannot be checked with no DNA. Per the germline V gene, CDR1 is SGHAT and CDR2 is FQDESV (reference sequence). The length of the CDR3 is 19 residues. The CDR3 is CASSLGSIEYRGYNTEAFF.

V and J are TRBV11-2 and TRBJ2-3; TCRdb calls TRBD1, which cannot be checked without DNA. The CDR3 consists of 14 residues. CDR1 and CDR2 from the germline V gene are SGHAT and FQNNGV. CDR3 sequence reads: CASSVPGGADTQYF.

The chain links TRBV4-1 to TRBJ2-3; TCRdb outputs TRBD1, but without DNA this stays unchecked. The CDR3 runs 13 residues. Germline V CDR1 and CDR2: MGHRA, YSYEKL. This chain's CDR3 is CASSQTPMDTQYF.

The V and J genes are TRBV12-3 or TRBV12-4 and TRBJ1-5; the TCRdb D gene call, TRBD1, has no DNA to confirm it. CDR3 size: 16 residues. The chain's CDR3 is CASSLAGLSSNQPQHF.

This chain connects TRBV6-2 or TRBV6-3 to TRBJ2-1; TCRdb's D call, TRBD2, is unchecked because there is no DNA. CDR1 is MNHEY and CDR2 is SVGEGT in the germline V gene. This CDR3 region has 14 residues. The CDR3 is CASSYSGGADEQFF.

The J gene is TRBJ2-1, the V gene TRBV7-3; TCRdb names TRBD1, which stays unverified in the absence of DNA. Germline-derived CDR1 and CDR2 are SGHTA and FQGTGA. This CDR3 contains 16 residues. The CDR3 spells CASSPTGGVSYNEQFF.